What follows are 21 T cell receptor beta chains derived from one specimen sequenced in a study of shared clonotypes between healthy human individuals. The data were produced by immunoSEQ multiplex PCR, yet TCRdb's version contains in-frame clones alone and is incomplete. The sample includes about 960,000 clones, about 80% of them seen just once. The source material was memory CD4+ T cells sorted from blood. Subset reported: CD45RA-negative fraction. The receptors shown here come from a man aged 18 to 35 in good health.

The chain carries TRBV23-1 and TRBJ2-1; TRBD2 aligns across 11 bases. TRBV23-1 is given ORF status, its function remaining uncertain. The CDR3 contains 17 residues. V trimming: 0 bases; J trimming: 4 bases; junction bases outside the gene matches: 5. The CDR3 DNA reads TGCGCCAGCAGTCAATCGTTCGGGACTAGCGGTTACAATGAGCAGTTCTTC. Protein sequence: CASSQSFGTSGYNEQFF.

V is TRBV10-2 and J is TRBJ1-6; D is perhaps TRBD1 (5 bases). The CDR3 loop spans 13 amino acids. Germline V gene sequence: CDR1 WSHSY, CDR2 SAAADI. The V and J ends lost 5 bases and 9 bases respectively, with 11 bases between them. In DNA form, the CDR3 reads TGCGCCAGCAGTCTCGGGGCAGGTTCACCCCTCCACTTT. This codes for CASSLGAGSPLHF.

Turning to this clone: Within the sample, other DNA sequences also encode this same CDR3. The rearrangement joins TRBV5-1 to TRBJ1-3, with 7 bases that match TRBD1. Germline V gene sequence: CDR1 SGHRS, CDR2 YFSETQ. The CDR3 consists of 14 residues. Losses at the gene ends were 4 bases for V and 2 bases for J; bases not matched to a gene: 3. The CDR3 coding sequence is TGCGCCAGCAGCCCGGGACAGCCTGGAAACACCATATATTTT. Its translation is CASSPGQPGNTIYF. The complete variable domain, with remaining parts taken from reference TRBV5-1 and TRBJ1-3, reads KAGVTQTPRYLIKTRGQQVTLSCSPISGHRSVSWYQQTPGQGLQFLFEYFSETQRNKGNFPGRFSGRQFSNSRSEMNVSTLELGDSALYLCASSPGQPGNTIYFGEGSWLTVV.

The gene calls are TRBV29-1 and TRBJ2-3, with TRBD1 as a possible D gene (6 bases). This CDR3 has 12 amino acids. In germline, CDR1 is SQVTM, CDR2 ANQGSEA. V was shortened by 6 bases and J by 3 bases, with 10 bases between the two germline ends. CDR3 nucleotide sequence: TGCAGCGTGGTACAGGGTACAGATACGCAGTATTTT. Amino acids: CSVVQGTDTQYF.

This chain connects TRBV7-9 to TRBJ2-3; tentatively, D is TRBD2 (5 bases). This CDR3 region has 14 residues. CDR1 SEHNR and CDR2 FQNEAQ come from the germline V gene (reference sequence). V lost 7 bases and J lost 0, with 11 bases in between. The CDR3 reads CASKVWTSTDTQYF. The CDR3 DNA reads TGTGCCAGCAAGGTTTGGACTAGCACAGATACGCAGTATTTT.

This clone has just one count. The V gene is TRBV28, the J gene TRBJ1-3; D is undetermined. V shed 3 bases and J shed 7 bases, with 16 bases lying between them. The CDR3 spans 15 residues. Germline-derived CDR1 and CDR2 are MDHEN and SYDVKM. Here the CDR3 DNA reads TGTGCCAGCAGTTTTCGCAACTCTTTCGCCAACACCATATATTTT. It is translated as CASSFRNSFANTIYF.

The rearrangement uses TRBV2 and TRBJ1-5; D not resolved. Trimming took off 4 bases at V and 6 bases at J, with 13 bases between the two ends. The CDR3 loop spans 14 amino acids. From germline, CDR1 is SNHLY and CDR2 FYNNEI. The CDR3 spells CASSVDGLIQPQHF. The CDR3 DNA follows: TGTGCCAGCAGTGTGGACGGATTAATTCAGCCCCAGCATTTT.

There are many counts of this clone. This CDR3 reads CASSPGAGQETQYF. In DNA form, the CDR3 reads TGCGCCAGCAGCCCTGGGGCAGGACAAGAGACCCAGTACTTC. The rearrangement links TRBV4-1 to TRBJ2-5; D is perhaps TRBD1 (5 bases). This CDR3 is 14 amino acids long. Trimming stripped 4 bases from V and 2 bases from J, with 11 bases between. Germline CDR1 is MGHRA and CDR2 is YSYEKL.

This clone was detected a few times. The genes are TRBV19 and TRBJ2-3, with D possibly being TRBD2 (6 bases). The CDR3 contains 14 residues. Germline assignment: CDR1 LNHDA and CDR2 SQIVND (reference sequence). V was shortened by 3 bases and J by 2 bases, with 9 bases between the two germline ends. CDR3: CASSITGDTDTQYF. The CDR3, as DNA: TGTGCCAGTAGTATTACGGGGGACACAGATACGCAGTATTTT.

This sequence joins TRBV5-6 and TRBJ1-2, with 8 nucleotides matching TRBD1. Germline-derived CDR1 and CDR2 are SGHDT and YYEEEE. The CDR3 is 12 amino acids. The trim removed 5 bases at V and 4 bases at J, leaving 1 base unmatched. The CDR3 sequence is CASRTGGYGYTF. The CDR3, as DNA: TGTGCCAGCAGAACAGGGGGCTATGGCTACACCTTC. The variable domain in full, completed from reference TRBV5-6 and TRBJ1-2, reads DAGVTQSPTHLIKTRGQQVTLRCSPKSGHDTVSWYQQALGQGPQFIFQYYEEEERQRGNFPDRFSGHQFPNYSSELNVNALLLGDSALYLCASRTGGYGYTFGSGTRLTVV.

This chain connects TRBV4-3 to TRBJ2-7; 7 nucleotides agree with TRBD2. Germline CDR1 LGHNA, CDR2 YSLEER. This CDR3 region has 15 residues. V lost 1 base to trimming and J lost 2 bases; unmatched junction nucleotides: 5. The CDR3 protein is CASSQGLAAAYEQYF. The DNA of the CDR3 is TGCGCCAGCAGCCAAGGCCTAGCGGCCGCCTACGAGCAGTACTTC.

Concerning this clone: This same CDR3 is encoded by further DNA sequences in the sample. J is TRBJ2-7 and V is TRBV19; 8 bases match TRBD1. The germline V gene has CDR1 LNHDA and CDR2 SQIVND (reference sequence). The length of the CDR3 is 13 residues. V shed 8 bases, J shed 0 bases, and the junction held 3 bases outside the gene matches. CDR3 DNA: TGTGCCAGTTCTGGGACAGGCTCCTACGAGCAGTACTTC. This translates into CASSGTGSYEQYF. The full variable domain, in which reference TRBV19 and TRBJ2-7 provide the parts outside the CDR3, is DGGITQSPKYLFRKEGQNVTLSCEQNLNHDAMYWYRQDPGQGLRLIYYSQIVNDFQKGDIAEGYSVSREKKESFPLTVTSAQKNPTAFYLCASSGTGSYEQYFGPGTRLTVT.

V is TRBV5-1 and J is TRBJ2-7; 8 bases fit TRBD2. There are 16 residues in the CDR3. After removal of 1 base from V and 2 bases from J, the junction contained 8 bases not matched to a gene. In germline, CDR1 is SGHRS, CDR2 YFSETQ. The CDR3 nucleotides read TGCGCCAGCAGCTTGACCCAGCGGGGGACCACCTACGAGCAGTACTTC. Amino acids: CASSLTQRGTTYEQYF.

V gene TRBV9 combines with J gene TRBJ1-6; 9 nucleotides agree with TRBD1. CDR1 and CDR2 from the germline V gene are SGDLS and YYNGEE. The CDR3 covers 15 residues. With 4 bases clipped from V and 5 bases from J, the junction kept 4 bases outside the gene matches. CDR3 loop: CASSSGQGNNSPLHF. The CDR3 nucleotides read TGTGCCAGCAGCTCGGGACAGGGTAATAATTCACCCCTCCACTTT. Full variable domain (rest looked up from reference TRBV9 and TRBJ1-6): DSGVTQTPKHLITATGQRVTLRCSPRSGDLSVYWYQQSLDQGLQFLIQYYNGEERAKGNILERFSAQQFPDLHSELNLSSLELGDSALYFCASSSGQGNNSPLHFGNGTRLTVT.

V and J are TRBV11-2 and TRBJ2-7; D is undetermined. Deletions cut 5 bases from V and 3 bases from J, with 11 bases between. The CDR3 consists of 13 residues. CDR1 SGHAT and CDR2 FQNNGV come from the germline V gene. The CDR3: CASSLQTNYEQYF. CDR3 nucleotide sequence: TGTGCCAGCAGCCTCCAGACCAACTACGAGCAGTACTTC.

This rearrangement joins TRBV2 to TRBJ2-1; D unresolved. Germline V CDR1 and CDR2: SNHLY, FYNNEI. V lost 2 bases and J lost 3, with 8 bases in between. The CDR3 runs 14 residues. For the CDR3, the DNA is TGTGCCAGCAGTGAACAGGCAGTCTACAATGAGCAGTTCTTC. Translating gives CASSEQAVYNEQFF.

The chain has TRBV6-1 and TRBJ1-6; 8 positions match TRBD1. The CDR3 is made up of 15 amino acids. In germline, CDR1 is MNHNS, CDR2 SASEGT. V lost 7 bases, J lost 5 bases, and 7 bases stayed unmatched. DNA for the CDR3: TGTGCCAGCAAAATGGACAGGGATAATAATTCACCCCTCCACTTT. This codes for CASKMDRDNNSPLHF.

This chain connects TRBV7-2 to TRBJ2-2, with D uncertain. Germline CDR1 is SGHTA and CDR2 is FQGNSA. Deletions cut 1 base from V and 1 base from J, with 10 bases between. This CDR3 comprises 16 residues. CDR3 coding DNA: TGTGCCAGCAGCTTAGGGGTTGCAGGGAACACCGGGGAGCTGTTTTTT. Protein product: CASSLGVAGNTGELFF. Full variable domain (outside the CDR3, taken from reference TRBV7-2 and TRBJ2-2): GAGVSQSPSNKVTEKGKDVELRCDPISGHTALYWYRQSLGQGLEFLIYFQGNSAPDKSGLPSDRFSAERTGGSVSTLTIQRTQQEDSAVYLCASSLGVAGNTGELFFGEGSRLTVL.

This chain joins TRBV15 and TRBJ1-4; D gene ambiguous. Germline V lookup: CDR1 LNHNV, CDR2 YYDKDF (reference sequence). Trimming removed 0 bases at V and 8 bases at J, with 7 bases between. The length of the CDR3 is 13 residues. CDR3: CATSRDFSEKLFF. CDR3 DNA: TGTGCCACCAGCAGAGATTTTTCCGAAAAACTGTTTTTT. Drawing the rest from reference TRBV15 and TRBJ1-4, the complete variable domain is DAMVIQNPRYQVTQFGKPVTLSCSQTLNHNVMYWYQQKSSQAPKLLFHYYDKDFNNEADTPDNFQSRRPNTSFCFLDIRSPGLGDTAMYLCATSRDFSEKLFFGSGTQLSVL.

The rearrangement joins TRBV6-6 to TRBJ2-7, with 7 bases lining up with TRBD1. The CDR3 covers 13 residues. Germline CDR1 is MNHNY and CDR2 is SVGAGI (reference sequence). V lost 5 bases to trimming and J lost 3 bases; unmatched junction nucleotides: 4. The CDR3: CASSTTGYYEQYF. The CDR3 DNA reads TGTGCCAGCAGTACGACAGGGTACTACGAGCAGTACTTC.

The chain links TRBV28 to TRBJ2-5; tentative D call: TRBD2 (6 bases). The CDR3 is made up of 15 amino acids. Germline V gives CDR1 MDHEN, CDR2 SYDVKM. V gave up 2 bases and J gave up 4 bases, with 14 bases separating them. CDR3 sequence reads: CASSLGLGGGETQYF. The CDR3 DNA is TGTGCCAGCAGTTTAGGGCTGGGGGGAGGAGAGACCCAGTACTTC. Full variable domain (outside the CDR3, taken from reference TRBV28 and TRBJ2-5): DVKVTQSSRYLVKRTGEKVFLECVQDMDHENMFWYRQDPGLGLRLIYFSYDVKMKEKGDIPEGYSVSREKKERFSLILESASTNQTSMYLCASSLGLGGGETQYFGPGTRLLVL.